This T cell receptor (beta chain) was recovered during a study of a mutant IDH1 vaccine in newly diagnosed glioma (dated by TCRdb to the early 2020s). About the study as a whole: In the chemotherapy-containing groups, vaccination started alongside temozolomide cycles, whereas in patients who had radiotherapy alone it started 4-6 weeks after radiotherapy. The 30 to 40 treated patients were around 62% male and around 40% female, with a mean age of roughly 40 years. Six visits were used for peripheral blood collection: V03 (baseline), V05, V07, V10, V12 and V13. Longitudinal TCRB deep sequencing was done for 25 to 30 treated patients, wherever samples were available for exploratory analyses. The week-35 safety follow-up was designated visit V12, and the week-47 end of study was designated visit V13. Prior to enrollment, patients had been given standard therapy consisting of radiotherapy alone, temozolomide alone, or radiochemotherapy with temozolomide, with the combination given to most patients. What the authors observed across the whole study: Selection of PBMC samples for TCRB deep sequencing was based on availability. Pseudoprogression appeared unrelated to alterations in the top peripheral T cell clonotypes detected by TCRB sequencing. Vaccine-induced immune responses across multiple MHC alleles were detected in 80% to 95% of patients. The authors noted that analyses of patient blood samples could not be reproduced because of sample limitations.

Details on this clone: This clone's antigen is unknown. Per-base qualities were not stored, and no clone one base away is much larger.

The method was the immunoSEQ multiplex PCR assay. The hsTCRB Kit was used according to the manufacturer's protocol to amplify rearranged TCR beta chain sequences. Sequencing of TCRB libraries was carried out on an Illumina MiSeq. As for the authors' bioinformatics: Demultiplexing, trimming and gene mapping were performed with the kit vendor's proprietary platform. Sourced from immuneACCESS, this table was stored by TCRdb with only in-frame sequences that have V and J called. A share of the clones is absent; for the studies checked, an unresolved V gene accounts for under half, and the remainder has no known explanation. The V and J calls and clone size were taken over from that table, and D and trimming were inferred from the DNA. The sample contains about 50,000 clones, roughly 76% of them found a single time. Clones ranked in the top ten supply around 5% of the sample. Interpreted using the paper, the time point label stands for: week 47, end of study. Each vaccine dose was 300 ug of a 20-mer mutant IDH1 peptide in Montanide, given subcutaneously with topical imiquimod. Patients received eight vaccinations in weeks 1, 3, 5, 7, 11, 15, 19 and 23, corresponding to visits V03 through V10. Newly diagnosed WHO grade 3 or 4 IDH1-mutant astrocytomas showing loss of nuclear ATRX were present in the donors. The samples were drawn from NOA16, a multicentre, single-arm, open-label phase I trial in Germany that tested a mutant IDH1 peptide vaccine in humans for the first time. The DNeasy Blood and Tissue Kit was used to extract genomic DNA from EDTA blood for TCRB sequencing.

V is trimmed back by 5 bases and J by 5 bases, and the junction contains 6 bases that no gene match accounts for. Looking up the germline V gene (reference sequence) yields CDR1 SGHAT and CDR2 FQDESV. From its cysteine to its phenylalanine, the CDR3 spans 14 amino acids. Left in the record is the CDR3 DNA by itself, 42 bases read in frame from the first base. The rearranged segments are TRBV11-1 and TRBJ1-1, with 9 bases aligning to TRBD1. The origin of this receptor is a man aged 45-65 years with glioma. This sample comprised PBMCs, obtained from a glioma patient whose treatment included an IDH1 peptide vaccine. The base sequence is TGTGCCAGCAGCCCCACAGGGGGCAAAACTGAAGCTTTCTTT. It encodes CASSPTGGKTEAFF.